A selection of T cell receptor beta chains follows, all from one sample in a study of blood T cell repertoires in COVID-19. Profiled with immunoSEQ multiplex PCR; TCRdb holds only in-frame clones, not every one. The table records 100,000 to 150,000 clones, roughly four fifths of them present only once. The sample taken for sequencing was peripheral blood. These receptors were collected from an elderly man with COVID-19, enrolled during active disease. CDR3s include the opening cysteine and the closing phenylalanine or tryptophan. A D gene is named only where the DNA matches it firmly. The size of a clone is reported for some rows only, either as once, few or many, or as a class for expanded clones.

TRBJ2-2,TRBV3-1/TRBV3-2,TRBD1,.,CASSYTTGDASNTGELFF,TGTGCCAGCAGCTATACTACAGGGGACGCCTCGAACACCGGGGAGCTGTTTTTT
TRBJ2-1,TRBV9,TRBD2,.,CASVRRETGTEQFF,TGTGCCAGCGTGCGGCGGGAGACTGGAACAGAGCAGTTCTTC
TRBJ1-5,TRBV2,TRBD1,.,CPSRRRQGVTQPQHF,TGTCCCAGCCGCCGACGACAGGGGGTGACTCAGCCCCAGCATTTT
TRBJ2-7,TRBV5-4,.,.,CASSAGTHSYEQYF,TGTGCCAGCAGCGCCGGGACTCACTCCTACGAGCAGTACTTC
TRBJ2-7,TRBV5-1,TRBD1,once,CASAGGGEQYF,TGCGCCAGCGCAGGGGGCGGAGAGCAGTACTTC
TRBJ1-1,TRBV7-8,.,few,CASSRAQNTEAFF,TGTGCCAGCAGCCGGGCCCAGAACACTGAAGCTTTCTTT
TRBJ1-1,TRBV10-1,TRBD1,.,CASRADRSNTEAFF,TGCGCCAGCAGAGCGGACAGGTCGAACACTGAAGCTTTCTTT
TRBJ2-5,TRBV19,.,.,CASSIDGGLETQYF,TGTGCCAGTAGTATCGACGGGGGGCTGGAGACCCAGTACTTC
TRBJ1-3,TRBV5-1,.,few,CASSLGDTSSSGNTIYF,TGCGCCAGCAGCCTAGGGGACACGTCGAGCTCTGGAAACACCATATATTTT
TRBJ2-2,TRBV7-2,.,.,CASSLRSSGWDTGELFF,TGTGCCAGCAGCTTACGGTCTAGTGGGTGGGACACCGGGGAGCTGTTTTTT
TRBJ2-2,TRBV5-1,TRBD1,.,CASSEQGPDTGELFF,TGCGCCAGCAGCGAACAGGGGCCGGACACCGGGGAGCTGTTTTTT
TRBJ1-1,TRBV6-5,TRBD1,.,CASSYGPGGRTEAFF,TGTGCCAGCAGTTACGGCCCAGGGGGAAGGACTGAAGCTTTCTTT
TRBJ1-2,TRBV10-3,.,.,CAISEGASPGYTF,TGTGCCATCAGTGAGGGGGCATCGCCTGGCTACACCTTC
TRBJ2-5,TRBV9,TRBD1,.,CASSVGAAGQGETQYF,TGTGCCAGCAGCGTAGGGGCGGCGGGACAGGGGGAGACCCAGTACTTC
TRBJ1-1,TRBV7-2,.,.,CASSLAPGQANTEAFF,TGTGCCAGCAGCTTAGCCCCGGGACAAGCGAACACTGAAGCTTTCTTT
TRBJ2-1,TRBV24-1,.,.,CATSDLSGTNPGGEQFF,TGTGCCACCAGTGATTTGTCGGGGACCAACCCAGGGGGGGAGCAGTTCTTC
TRBJ1-5,TRBV6-2/TRBV6-3,.,few,CASSYQGGQPQHF,TGTGCCAGCAGTTACCAGGGAGGGCAGCCCCAGCATTTT
TRBJ1-1,TRBV3-1/TRBV3-2,TRBD1,.,CASQTGAQTEAFF,TGTGCCAGTCAGACAGGGGCGCAGACTGAAGCTTTCTTT
TRBJ2-2,TRBV5-1,TRBD1,.,CASSLLAGGTGELFF,TGCGCCAGCAGCCTATTGGCAGGGGGAACCGGGGAGCTGTTTTTT